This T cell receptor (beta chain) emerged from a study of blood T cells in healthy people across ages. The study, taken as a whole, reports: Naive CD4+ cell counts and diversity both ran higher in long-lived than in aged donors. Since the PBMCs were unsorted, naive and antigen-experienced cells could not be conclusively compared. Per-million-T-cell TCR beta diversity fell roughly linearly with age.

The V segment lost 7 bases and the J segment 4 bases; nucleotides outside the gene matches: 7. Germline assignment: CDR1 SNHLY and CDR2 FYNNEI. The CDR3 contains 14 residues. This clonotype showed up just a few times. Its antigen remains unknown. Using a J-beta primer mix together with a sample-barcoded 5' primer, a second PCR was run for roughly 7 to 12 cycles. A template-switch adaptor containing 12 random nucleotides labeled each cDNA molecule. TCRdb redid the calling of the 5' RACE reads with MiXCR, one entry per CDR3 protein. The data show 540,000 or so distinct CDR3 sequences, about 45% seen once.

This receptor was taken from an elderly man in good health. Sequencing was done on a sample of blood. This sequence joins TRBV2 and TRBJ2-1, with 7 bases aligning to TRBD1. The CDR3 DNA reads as TGTGCCAGCAACAGACAGGGAACTTACAATGAGCAGTTCTTC. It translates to CASNRQGTYNEQFF.